Given below is one T cell receptor beta chain in context. Given a far larger clone just one base away, this is likely a sequencing read error. This record belongs to a study of shared clonotypes between healthy human individuals. The CDR3 runs to 13 residues. Trimming shortened V by 5 bases and J by 0 bases, and 6 bases separated the two germline ends. Germline V lookup: CDR1 MNHEY, CDR2 SVGAGI. The method was immunoSEQ multiplex PCR; TCRdb's version includes in-frame clones alone and lacks a portion of them. Here the sample spans some 1 million clones, about 80% being singletons. The sequence was collected from a man younger than 35 in good health. The V gene is TRBV6-5, the J gene TRBJ2-3; no firm D call. The sequenced sample was memory CD4+ T cells sorted from blood. The subset was: CD45RA-negative fraction. The CDR3 region is CASSPGSTDTQYF. In nucleotides, the CDR3 is TGTGCCAGCAGTCCCGGGAGCACAGATACGCAGTATTTT.